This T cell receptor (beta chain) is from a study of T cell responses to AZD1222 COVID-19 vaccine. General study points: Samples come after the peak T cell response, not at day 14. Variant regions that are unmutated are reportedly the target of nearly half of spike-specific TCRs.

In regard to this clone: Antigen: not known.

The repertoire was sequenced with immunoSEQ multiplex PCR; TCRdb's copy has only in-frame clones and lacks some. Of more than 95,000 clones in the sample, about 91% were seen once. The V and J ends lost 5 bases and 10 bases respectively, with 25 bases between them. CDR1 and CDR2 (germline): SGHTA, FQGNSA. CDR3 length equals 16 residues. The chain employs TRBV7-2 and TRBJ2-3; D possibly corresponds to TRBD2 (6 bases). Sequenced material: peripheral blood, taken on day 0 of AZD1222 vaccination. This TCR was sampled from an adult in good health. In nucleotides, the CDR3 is TGTGCCAGCAGCCCGCTGACGGGAGTGCTGGGAAGAGCGCAGTATTTT. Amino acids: CASSPLTGVLGRAQYF.